This TCR beta chain comes out of a study of CD8+CD57+ T cells in acquired aplastic anemia. Looking at the study overall: 3.2 ug was the average amount of DNA from sorted CD4+ and CD8+ cells.

From germline, CDR1 is KGHSH and CDR2 LQKENI. This CDR3 has 17 amino acids. Between the trimmed V and J ends, which lost 2 bases and 7 bases, there was a span of 18 bases. Comments on this clonotype: Antigen unknown.

Study conclusions and caveats: Between the patient and control groups, CD8+ Simpson's diversity did not differ significantly.

Only patients with CD8+CD57+ cell expansion on flow cytometry were chosen for sequencing. Every one of the patients had aplastic anemia (severe, acquired). None of the patients had been given any therapy when their blood was sampled. TCR beta VDJ combinations and CDR3 sequences were profiled from genomic DNA. MiXCR, run by TCRdb on the reads, gives a single entry per CDR3 protein. The sample lists 95,000 to 150,000 distinct CDR3 sequences; approximately 36% were seen once. The rearrangement joins TRBV18 to TRBJ1-6; D is unclear. The clonotype originates from a human donor with aplastic anemia. The sequenced material came from sorted CD4+, CD8+, or CD8+CD57+ T cells (not recorded which) from PBMCs. The CDR3 loop is CASSPTGVGIPNSPLHF. CDR3 nucleotide sequence: TGTGCCAGCTCACCAACCGGAGTTGGCATACCAAATTCACCCCTCCACTTT.